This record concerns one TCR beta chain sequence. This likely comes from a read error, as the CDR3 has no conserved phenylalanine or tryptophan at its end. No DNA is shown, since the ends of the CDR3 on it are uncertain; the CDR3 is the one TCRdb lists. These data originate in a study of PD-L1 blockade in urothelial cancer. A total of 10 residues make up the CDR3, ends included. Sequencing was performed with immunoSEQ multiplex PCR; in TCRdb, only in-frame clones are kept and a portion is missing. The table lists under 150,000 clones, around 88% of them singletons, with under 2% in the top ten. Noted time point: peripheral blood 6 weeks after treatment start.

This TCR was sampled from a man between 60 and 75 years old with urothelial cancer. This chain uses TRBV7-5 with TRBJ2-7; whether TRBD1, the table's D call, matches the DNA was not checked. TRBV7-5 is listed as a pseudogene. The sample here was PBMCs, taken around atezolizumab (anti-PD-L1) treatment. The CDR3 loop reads CVRSSIRRDT.